The clone carrying this T cell receptor (beta chain) was seen more than once but under ten times. Its matching antigen is unknown. Profiled with immunoSEQ multiplex PCR; TCRdb holds only in-frame clones, not every one. Counted here are around 46,000 clones, approximately 70% occurring once; the ten biggest clones make up about 30%. Trimming cost V 8 bases and J 10 bases, with 15 bases left between them. The CDR3 runs to 13 residues. CDR1 is SNHLY, CDR2 FYNNEI, per germline. This entry comes from a study of vaccination effects on CD4 cells after COVID-19. Expansion of antigen-specific CD4+ T cells with viral peptide pools was carried out by the ViraFEST assay before sequencing. Following 10 days of culture, CD4+ T cells were isolated. SARS-CoV-2 infected the person between March and December 2020, as confirmed by PCR. Culturing of around 2 million PBMC per well took place with approximately 10 IU/ml IL-2 and around 10 ug/ml peptides.

The receptor's source is a human donor who had a prior SARS-CoV-2 infection. The chain combines TRBV2 with TRBJ1-6, with a possible D match to TRBD1 (6 bases). This specimen consisted of CD4+ T cells from PBMCs cultured with a peptide pool, obtained before COVID-19 vaccination. This chain's CDR3 is CASRIEGVSPLHF. CDR3 sequence (DNA): TGTGCCAGCCGGATTGAGGGGGTCTCACCCCTCCACTTT. Together with reference TRBV2 and TRBJ1-6, the CDR3 gives the full variable domain: EPEVTQTPSHQVTQMGQEVILRCVPISNHLYFYWYRQILGQKVEFLVSFYNNEISEKSEIFDDQFSVERPDGSNFTLKIRSTKLEDSAMYFCASRIEGVSPLHFGNGTRLTVT.